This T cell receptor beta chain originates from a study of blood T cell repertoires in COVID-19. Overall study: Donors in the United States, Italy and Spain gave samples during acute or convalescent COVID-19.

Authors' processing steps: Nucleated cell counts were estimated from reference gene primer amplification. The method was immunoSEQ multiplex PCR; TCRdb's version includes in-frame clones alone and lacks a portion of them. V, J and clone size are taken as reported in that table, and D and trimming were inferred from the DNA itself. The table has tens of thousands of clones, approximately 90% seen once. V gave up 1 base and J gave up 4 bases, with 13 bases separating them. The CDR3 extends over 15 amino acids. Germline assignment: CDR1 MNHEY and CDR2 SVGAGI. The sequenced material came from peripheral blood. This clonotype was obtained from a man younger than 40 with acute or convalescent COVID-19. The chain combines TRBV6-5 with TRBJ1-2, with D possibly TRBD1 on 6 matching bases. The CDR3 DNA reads TGTGCCAGCAGTTACTTGACAGGACGAATCTATGGCTACACCTTC. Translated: CASSYLTGRIYGYTF.